This T cell receptor (beta chain) was found in a study of T cell clusters in autoimmune cytopenias. This CDR3 has 15 amino acids. TRB amplification used approximately 250 ng of peripheral blood genomic DNA. One tube held mixed TRB-A and TRB-B primer pools for touch-down PCR. TCRdb re-called the multiplex PCR reads and catalogs CDR3 proteins one per entry, DNA excluded. The sample table includes 5,700 or so distinct CDR3 sequences. The same data also went into a second study, on T cell repertoires in aging, cancer and after chemotherapy. That report notes: Clear clonal overlap appeared across healthy donor samples taken over several months to years. About 9 million TCR reads were in the whole dataset.

Sequencing was carried out using peripheral blood. The receptor comes from a human donor in good health. The V gene is TRBV12-3 or TRBV12-4, the J gene TRBJ2-1; as DNA is missing, the TRBD2 call by TCRdb cannot be tested. CDR3: CASSLLAGGENEQFF.